The rows below give T cell receptor beta chains drawn from one sample of a study of regulatory T cells in long-lasting Graves disease. One entry per CDR3 protein, called by TCRdb with MiXCR from the multiplex PCR reads. The profile shows around 400,000 distinct CDR3 sequences, roughly a sixth of them singletons. The input for sequencing was peripheral blood mononuclear cells (PBMCs), taken at new diagnosis, from a patient treated with antithyroid drugs. These TCRs come from a female donor with Graves disease. Both conserved end residues are part of each CDR3. Each record gives: CDR3 protein, CDR3 DNA, D gene, clone size, V gene, J gene. A D gene is named only where the DNA matches it firmly. The size entry is marked missing in some rows and otherwise reads once, few, many or a size class.

CASSMTGAKNIQYF,TGTGCCAGCAGCATGACAGGGGCCAAAAACATTCAGTACTTC,TRBD1,many,TRBV12-3/TRBV12-4,TRBJ2-4
CAGGGLDTGELFF,TGTGCCGGGGGCGGGTTAGACACCGGGGAGCTGTTTTTT,NA,few,TRBV6-1,TRBJ2-2
CASSYGTGQGDEQFF,TGTGCCAGCAGTTACGGGACAGGTCAGGGGGATGAGCAGTTCTTC,TRBD1,NA,TRBV6-5,TRBJ2-1
CASSLDSTSVWDEQYF,TGCGCCAGCAGCTTGGATTCTACTAGTGTTTGGGACGAGCAGTACTTC,NA,many,TRBV5-1,TRBJ2-7
CSAREGAMRANTGELFF,TGCAGTGCTAGAGAGGGGGCGATGAGAGCGAACACCGGGGAGCTGTTTTTT,NA,few,TRBV20-1,TRBJ2-2
CSAREGGQKAFF,TGCAGTGCTAGAGAGGGGGGACAGAAAGCTTTCTTT,TRBD1,many,TRBV20-1,TRBJ1-1
CASSLAQVTGQETQYF,TGCGCCAGCAGCTTGGCCCAGGTGACAGGTCAAGAGACCCAGTACTTC,NA,NA,TRBV5-1,TRBJ2-5
CATSPGGHQTYF,TGTGCCACCAGTCCCGGTGGGCATCAAACCTACTTC,NA,many,TRBV24-1,TRBJ2-5
CASSQGFQREKRAREQYF,TGCGCCAGCAGCCAAGGATTCCAGCGGGAGAAGAGGGCCCGGGAGCAGTACTTC,TRBD2,many,TRBV4-1,TRBJ2-7
CAGWDSLKSHEQYF,TGTGCCGGTTGGGACTCCCTCAAGTCCCACGAGCAGTACTTC,NA,many,TRBV2,TRBJ2-7
CASSQFLDRGQETQYF,TGCGCCAGCAGCCAATTCCTGGACAGGGGGCAAGAGACCCAGTACTTC,TRBD1,NA,TRBV4-3,TRBJ2-5
CASSSSGPSSGNTIYF,TGCGCCAGCAGCTCGTCGGGTCCGAGCTCTGGAAACACCATATATTTT,NA,few,TRBV5-1,TRBJ1-3
CATSGHPGDPIAKNIQYF,TGTGCCACCTCAGGCCACCCGGGGGACCCAATAGCCAAAAACATTCAGTACTTC,NA,many,TRBV11-2,TRBJ2-4
CASSTVQANTKAFF,TGTGCCAGCAGCACCGTCCAGGCGAACACTAAAGCTTTCTTT,NA,many,TRBV7-9,TRBJ1-1
CASSPRTPAYEQYF,TGTGCCAGCAGCCCGCGGACTCCTGCCTACGAGCAGTACTTC,NA,many,TRBV7-9,TRBJ2-7
CASSLSYGSTDTQYF,TGTGCCAGCAGCCTATCATACGGGAGCACAGATACGCAGTATTTT,NA,many,TRBV7-3,TRBJ2-3
CASSSTSGNEQFF,TGTGCCAGCAGCTCTACCTCTGGGAATGAGCAGTTCTTC,NA,many,TRBV7-9,TRBJ2-1
CASSVAPGRDEQYF,TGTGCCAGCAGCGTAGCCCCAGGGAGGGACGAGCAGTACTTC,TRBD2,NA,TRBV9,TRBJ2-7
CASRGLAGGAGETQYF,TGCGCCAGCAGAGGGTTGGCGGGAGGGGCGGGCGAGACCCAGTACTTC,TRBD2,NA,TRBV10-1,TRBJ2-5
CASSQVASSTYEQYF,TGTGCCAGCAGCCAAGTCGCCAGTTCCACCTACGAGCAGTACTTC,NA,NA,TRBV14,TRBJ2-7
CASRSPGTGSYEQYF,TGTGCCAGCAGATCTCCCGGGACAGGGTCCTACGAGCAGTACTTC,TRBD1,NA,TRBV6-2/TRBV6-3,TRBJ2-7
CSQGQDDQQYF,TGCAGTCAAGGACAAGACGACCAGCAGTACTTC,NA,many,TRBV20-1,TRBJ2-7
CSARTGTHVLEQYF,TGCAGTGCTAGAACCGGGACCCATGTCCTCGAGCAGTACTTC,NA,many,TRBV20-1,TRBJ2-7
CASSLKEATGAWGYEQYF,TGTGCCAGCAGCTTAAAAGAGGCAACAGGGGCGTGGGGGTACGAGCAGTACTTC,TRBD1,many,TRBV7-2,TRBJ2-7
CASSLRGTRQGVRNTEAFF,TGTGCCAGCAGCCTAAGGGGGACCCGACAGGGGGTGAGGAACACTGAAGCTTTCTTT,TRBD1,many,TRBV7-3,TRBJ1-1
CSVEDIRGEKFF,TGCAGCGTTGAAGATATCCGCGGGGAGAAGTTCTTC,NA,few,TRBV29-1,TRBJ2-4
CSARPAGSSYEQYF,TGCAGTGCTAGGCCGGCAGGGAGCTCCTACGAGCAGTACTTC,NA,NA,TRBV20-1,TRBJ2-7
CASSIQGYYGYTF,TGTGCCAGCAGCATACAGGGGTACTATGGCTACACCTTC,TRBD1,many,TRBV5-5,TRBJ1-2
CATSRDIIGGYSYEQYF,TGTGCCACCAGCAGAGATATCATCGGCGGGTACTCCTACGAGCAGTACTTC,NA,many,TRBV15,TRBJ2-7
CASSIAGISGANVLTF,TGTGCCAGTAGTATTGCAGGGATTTCTGGGGCCAACGTCCTGACTTTC,NA,once,TRBV19,TRBJ2-6
CASTRREKLFF,TGTGCCAGCACCAGGAGGGAAAAACTGTTTTTT,NA,NA,TRBV2,TRBJ1-4
CASKDMSSYNSPLHF,TGTGCCAGCAAGGACATGAGCTCCTATAATTCACCCCTCCACTTT,NA,many,TRBV2,TRBJ1-6
CASSPAGHRNTEAFF,TGTGCCAGCTCACCAGCGGGACACAGGAACACTGAAGCTTTCTTT,NA,NA,TRBV18,TRBJ1-1
CASSDPGYGYTF,TGTGCCAGCTCCGACCCCGGCTATGGCTACACCTTC,NA,NA,TRBV7-9,TRBJ1-2
CASSYSPMAGEYGYTF,TGTGCCAGCAGTTACTCCCCCATGGCAGGGGAGTATGGCTACACCTTC,NA,many,TRBV6-2/TRBV6-3,TRBJ1-2
CATSTAYSNQPQHF,TGTGCCACCTCAACAGCTTATAGCAATCAGCCCCAGCATTTT,NA,many,TRBV24-1,TRBJ1-5
CASSGTTGHQPQHF,TGTGCCAGCAGTGGGACTACGGGGCATCAGCCCCAGCATTTT,NA,many,TRBV6-1,TRBJ1-5
CASSFVGTGEQFF,TGTGCCAGCAGCTTTGTAGGAACGGGTGAGCAGTTCTTC,NA,few,TRBV11-2,TRBJ2-1
CASRLDSAKNIQYF,TGTGCCAGCAGGCTTGACTCGGCCAAAAACATTCAGTACTTC,NA,many,TRBV12-3/TRBV12-4,TRBJ2-4
CASSFTPSGRRSSTDTQYF,TGTGCCAGCAGCTTCACGCCTAGCGGGAGGCGCAGTAGCACAGATACGCAGTATTTT,TRBD2,few,TRBV7-8,TRBJ2-3
CASSLEYLGGSNQPQHF,TGTGCCAGCAGCTTAGAGTATTTGGGGGGAAGCAATCAGCCCCAGCATTTT,NA,few,TRBV7-9,TRBJ1-5
CASSPTSFANTGELFF,TGTGCCAGCAGCCCTACATCTTTCGCGAACACCGGGGAGCTGTTTTTT,NA,many,TRBV9,TRBJ2-2
CSAEGTGGNYGYTF,TGCAGCGCCGAGGGGACAGGGGGCAACTATGGCTACACCTTC,TRBD1,many,TRBV29-1,TRBJ1-2
CASSQVMRSQNFEQYF,TGTGCCAGCAGTCAAGTGATGAGGTCCCAAAATTTCGAGCAGTACTTC,NA,few,TRBV6-1,TRBJ2-7
CASSVGGDGYTF,TGTGCCAGCAGCGTAGGAGGCGACGGCTACACCTTC,NA,many,TRBV9,TRBJ1-2
CASSSAGRDEQYF,TGTGCCAGCAGCTCCGCGGGGAGGGACGAGCAGTACTTC,TRBD2,many,TRBV7-2,TRBJ2-7
CASSLRRRQYF,TGTGCCAGCAGCCTTAGACGGAGACAGTACTTC,NA,many,TRBV4-2,TRBJ2-7
CSAKILDWDYNEQFF,TGCAGTGCCAAGATACTGGACTGGGATTACAATGAGCAGTTCTTC,NA,many,TRBV20-1,TRBJ2-1
CASSPEGRELGGTQYF,TGCGCCAGCAGCCCCGAAGGGAGAGAATTAGGAGGGACCCAGTACTTC,NA,few,TRBV5-1,TRBJ2-5
CASGSTVSSTDTQYF,TGTGCTAGTGGTTCTACAGTGTCTAGCACAGATACGCAGTATTTT,NA,many,TRBV12-5,TRBJ2-3
CSALPPSRSSYNEQFF,TGCAGTGCCCTACCTCCGTCTAGGAGCTCCTACAATGAGCAGTTCTTC,NA,many,TRBV20-1,TRBJ2-1
CASTSPGGLYNEQFF,TGTGCCAGCACCAGCCCGGGGGGCCTCTACAATGAGCAGTTCTTC,NA,many,TRBV6-2/TRBV6-3,TRBJ2-1
CASTLTLGTGLSNQPQHF,TGTGCCAGTACCTTAACCCTCGGGACAGGGTTGAGCAATCAGCCCCAGCATTTT,TRBD1,many,TRBV19,TRBJ1-5
CASSLWGEGTDTQYF,TGTGCCAGCAGTTTATGGGGGGAGGGCACAGATACGCAGTATTTT,NA,many,TRBV28,TRBJ2-3
CASSLSLGHRKGAAFF,TGTGCCAGCAGTTTAAGTTTGGGACACCGAAAGGGAGCAGCTTTCTTT,NA,many,TRBV12-3/TRBV12-4,TRBJ1-1
CSAWRDGQETQYF,TGCAGTGCTTGGCGGGACGGCCAAGAGACCCAGTACTTC,NA,few,TRBV20-1,TRBJ2-5
CASRKGGTEAFF,TGTGCCAGCAGAAAAGGGGGCACTGAAGCTTTCTTT,NA,many,TRBV2,TRBJ1-1
CASTLYADSGNTIYF,TGTGCCAGCACCCTCTACGCAGACTCTGGAAACACCATATATTTT,NA,NA,TRBV7-2,TRBJ1-3
CASSLEGLEKLFF,TGTGCCAGCAGCCTCGAAGGGTTGGAAAAACTGTTTTTT,NA,NA,TRBV5-5,TRBJ1-4
CASSLSVWGSANYGYTF,TGTGCCAGCAGTTTAAGTGTGTGGGGATCCGCTAACTATGGCTACACCTTC,NA,many,TRBV12-3/TRBV12-4,TRBJ1-2